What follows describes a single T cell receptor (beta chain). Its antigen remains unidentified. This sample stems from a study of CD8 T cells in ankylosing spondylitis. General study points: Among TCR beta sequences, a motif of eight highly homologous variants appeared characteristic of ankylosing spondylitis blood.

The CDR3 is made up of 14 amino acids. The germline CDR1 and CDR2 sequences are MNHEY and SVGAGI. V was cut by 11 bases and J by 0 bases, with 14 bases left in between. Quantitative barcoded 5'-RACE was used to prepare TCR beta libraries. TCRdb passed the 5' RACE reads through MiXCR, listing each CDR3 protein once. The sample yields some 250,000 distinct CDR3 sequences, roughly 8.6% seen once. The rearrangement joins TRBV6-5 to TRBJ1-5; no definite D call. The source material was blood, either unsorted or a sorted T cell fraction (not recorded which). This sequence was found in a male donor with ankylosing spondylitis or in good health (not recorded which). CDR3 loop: CASTSRYSNQPQHF. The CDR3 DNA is TGTGCCTCCACTTCCAGATATAGCAATCAGCCCCAGCATTTT.